Listed below are T cell receptor beta chains from one sample, sequenced in a study of neurological immune-mediated disorders. TCRdb itself ran the 5' RACE reads through MiXCR, one entry per CDR3 protein. The repertoire holds about 32,000 distinct CDR3 sequences, with roughly 3.8% as singletons. Input material: PBMCs. All receptors come from a man aged 25-45 years with multiple sclerosis. Both conserved end residues are part of each CDR3. D genes are given only for firm matches. The size field is filled for only some rows; it gives once, few, many or a size class.

J: TRBJ1-5; D: -; V: TRBV12-3/TRBV12-4; size: many; CDR3: CASKEPGQGQPQHF; DNA: TGTGCCAGCAAGGAACCGGGGCAAGGTCAGCCCCAGCATTTT
J: TRBJ1-1; D: -; V: TRBV29-1; size: medium-sized; CDR3: CSARSNVDTEAFF; DNA: TGCAGCGCTAGAAGCAATGTGGACACTGAAGCTTTCTTT
J: TRBJ1-6; D: TRBD1; V: TRBV6-5; size: few; CDR3: CASSHRDSLYNSPLNF; DNA: TGTGCCAGCAGTCACCGGGACAGTCTCTATAATTCACCCCTCAACTTT
J: TRBJ2-7; D: TRBD2; V: TRBV20-1; size: many; CDR3: CSASRRGGGDEQYF; DNA: TGCAGTGCTTCCCGGCGGGGGGGAGGCGACGAGCAGTACTTC
J: TRBJ2-2; D: -; V: TRBV7-6; size: many; CDR3: CASRSTGNTGELFF; DNA: TGTGCCAGCAGGTCTACAGGAAACACCGGGGAGCTGTTTTTT
J: TRBJ1-2; D: -; V: TRBV11-2; size: many; CDR3: CASSLGPEHGYTF; DNA: TGTGCCAGCAGCTTAGGACCGGAGCATGGCTACACCTTC
J: TRBJ1-5; D: -; V: TRBV10-2; size: many; CDR3: CASSDGRIGNQPQHF; DNA: TGCGCCAGCAGTGACGGAAGGATTGGCAATCAGCCCCAGCATTTT
J: TRBJ1-2; D: -; V: TRBV7-9; size: many; CDR3: CASSLLTDGYGYTF; DNA: TGTGCCAGCAGCCTCCTGACAGATGGCTATGGCTACACCTTC
J: TRBJ2-2; D: -; V: TRBV6-1; size: many; CDR3: CASSAARGTGELFF; DNA: TGTGCCAGCAGTGCCGCGCGGGGCACCGGGGAGCTGTTTTTT
J: TRBJ2-7; D: -; V: TRBV9; size: many; CDR3: CASSVGPGALAYEQYF; DNA: TGTGCCAGCAGCGTAGGTCCGGGGGCTCTCGCCTACGAGCAGTACTTC
J: TRBJ1-5; D: -; V: TRBV3-1; size: many; CDR3: CASSQGAENQPQHF; DNA: TGTGCCAGCAGCCAAGGGGCCGAGAATCAGCCCCAGCATTTT
J: TRBJ1-2; D: TRBD1; V: TRBV20-1; size: few; CDR3: CSASGGTGGGYTF; DNA: TGCAGTGCCAGTGGGGGGACAGGCGGTGGCTACACCTTC
J: TRBJ1-4; D: -; V: TRBV7-9; size: many; CDR3: CASSLRFREDEKLFF; DNA: TGTGCCAGCAGCTTAAGGTTCAGGGAGGACGAAAAACTGTTTTTT
J: TRBJ2-1; D: -; V: TRBV5-1; size: many; CDR3: CASSPGQGVSYNEQFF; DNA: TGCGCCAGCAGCCCCGGGCAGGGTGTATCCTACAATGAGCAGTTCTTC
J: TRBJ2-7; D: TRBD1; V: TRBV7-9; size: -; CDR3: CASSSPGQGAWEQYF; DNA: TGTGCCAGCAGCTCGCCGGGACAGGGGGCTTGGGAGCAGTACTTC
J: TRBJ1-6; D: -; V: TRBV12-3/TRBV12-4; size: many; CDR3: CASSLGGHVFF; DNA: TGTGCCAGCAGCCTTGGGGGACACGTATTCTTT
J: TRBJ1-1; D: -; V: TRBV12-3/TRBV12-4; size: many; CDR3: CAGAVAMNTEAFF; DNA: TGTGCCGGGGCAGTAGCGATGAACACTGAAGCTTTCTTT
J: TRBJ1-3; D: -; V: TRBV18; size: few; CDR3: CASSPGEFGNTIYF; DNA: TGTGCCAGCTCACCGGGGGAATTCGGAAACACCATATATTTT
J: TRBJ1-4; D: -; V: TRBV5-5; size: many; CDR3: CASSFLQEREKLFF; DNA: TGTGCCAGCAGCTTCTTACAGGAGAGAGAAAAACTGTTTTTT
J: TRBJ2-1; D: -; V: TRBV5-1; size: many; CDR3: CASSLARAVGNNEQFF; DNA: TGCGCCAGCAGCTTAGCTCGGGCGGTAGGAAACAATGAGCAGTTCTTC